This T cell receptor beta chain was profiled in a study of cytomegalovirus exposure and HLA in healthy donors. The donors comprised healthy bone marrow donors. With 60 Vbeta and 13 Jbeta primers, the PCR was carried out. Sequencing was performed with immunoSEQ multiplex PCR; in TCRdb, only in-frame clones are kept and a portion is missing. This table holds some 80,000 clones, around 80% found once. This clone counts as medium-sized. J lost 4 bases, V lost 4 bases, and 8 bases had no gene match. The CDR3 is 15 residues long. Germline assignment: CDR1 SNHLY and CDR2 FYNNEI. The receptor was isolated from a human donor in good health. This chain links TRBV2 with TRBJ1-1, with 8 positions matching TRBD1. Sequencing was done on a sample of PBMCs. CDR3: CASSASTGVSTEAFF. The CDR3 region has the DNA TGTGCCAGCAGTGCTTCGACAGGGGTTAGCACTGAAGCTTTCTTT. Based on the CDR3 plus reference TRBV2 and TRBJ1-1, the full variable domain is EPEVTQTPSHQVTQMGQEVILRCVPISNHLYFYWYRQILGQKVEFLVSFYNNEISEKSEIFDDQFSVERPDGSNFTLKIRSTKLEDSAMYFCASSASTGVSTEAFFGQGTRLTVV.